This TCR beta chain was found in a study of cytomegalovirus exposure and HLA in healthy donors. The overall study: A prior analysis found roughly 110 million unique TCR beta sequences from around 180 million T cells. Whole-study results and caveats: It has been reported that TCR beta sequences accurately predicted the HLA-A and HLA-B alleles of most subjects. Among the sequence variants, a highly shared cluster was likely an artifact of sequencing.

The CDR3 loop spans 14 amino acids. Researchers ran the PCR with 60 Vbeta and 13 Jbeta primers. Sequencing used immunoSEQ multiplex PCR; TCRdb keeps in-frame clones, though not all of them. Found here are about 59,000 clones, roughly 90% of them singletons; the top ten hold about 1.4%. On this clone itself: The antigen is undetermined.

The clonotype originates from a man aged 25-45 years in good health and CMV-seropositive. The material sequenced was PBMCs. V gene TRBV21-1 combines with J gene TRBJ2-7; the tabulated D call, TRBD2, remains unverified against the DNA. TRBV21-1 is noted as a pseudogene. The CDR3 here is CASSKAGGWGNQYF. For the CDR3, the DNA is TGTGCCAGCAGCAAAGCGGGCGGGTGGGGTAATCAGTACTTC.